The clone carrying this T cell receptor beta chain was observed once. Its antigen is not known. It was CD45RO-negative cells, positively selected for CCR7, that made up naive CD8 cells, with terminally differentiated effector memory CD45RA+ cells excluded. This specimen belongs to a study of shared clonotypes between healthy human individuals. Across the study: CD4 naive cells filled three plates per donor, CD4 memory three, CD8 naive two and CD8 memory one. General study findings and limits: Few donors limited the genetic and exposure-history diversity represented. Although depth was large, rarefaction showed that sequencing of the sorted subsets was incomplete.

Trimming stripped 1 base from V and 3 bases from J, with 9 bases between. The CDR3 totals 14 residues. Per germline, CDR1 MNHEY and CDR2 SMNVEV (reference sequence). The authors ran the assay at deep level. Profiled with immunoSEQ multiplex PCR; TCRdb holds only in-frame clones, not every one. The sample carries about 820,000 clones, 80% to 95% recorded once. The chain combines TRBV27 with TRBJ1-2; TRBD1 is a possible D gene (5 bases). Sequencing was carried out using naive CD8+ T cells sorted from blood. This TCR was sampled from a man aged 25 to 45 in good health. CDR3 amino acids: CASSLYLGDYGYTF. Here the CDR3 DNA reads TGTGCCAGCAGTTTATACTTGGGGGACTATGGCTACACCTTC.